The clone carrying this TCR beta chain was counted a single time. As yet, its antigen is unknown. The sample belongs to a study of cytomegalovirus exposure and HLA in healthy donors. The PCR had 60 Vbeta and 13 Jbeta primers. Profiled with immunoSEQ multiplex PCR; TCRdb holds only in-frame clones, not every one. The profile covers some 150,000 clones, with 65% to 85% appearing a single time and 4.5% taken by the ten largest. The CDR3 loop spans 14 amino acids. Germline V gene sequence: CDR1 ENHRY, CDR2 SYGVKD. V was pared by 2 bases and J by 3 bases, with 8 bases between. Overall study results and limits: In an earlier analysis, productive rearrangement rates for most beta V segments clustered near 87% or 30%.

Sequencing was performed on PBMCs. This TCR derives from a woman aged 45-65 years in good health and CMV-seropositive. The V and J genes are TRBV10-3 and TRBJ1-5; D possibly corresponds to TRBD1 (5 bases). The CDR3 DNA reads as TGTGCCATCAGTGAGGCAGGGTCCAATCAGCCCCAGCATTTT. It encodes CAISEAGSNQPQHF.